This T cell receptor (beta chain) is from a study of blood T cell repertoires in COVID-19. The age range of participants was about 18 to 95 years, with residence in 20 to 25 US areas. Assignment of participants to cohorts was predicated upon participant-reported clinical history. In the authors' methods: Amplification of reference gene primers provided the estimated nucleated cell counts. Sequencing used immunoSEQ multiplex PCR; TCRdb keeps in-frame clones, though not all of them. The V and J calls and clone size come from that table; D and trimming were worked out from the DNA. The sample includes some 150,000 clones, about four fifths of them seen just once. The CDR3 runs 19 residues. CDR1 is GTSNPN and CDR2 is SVGIG in the germline V gene (reference sequence). Trimming took 0 bases from V and 0 from J; bases not matched to a gene: 14.

This sequence joins TRBV30 and TRBJ2-3, with 8 bases matching TRBD2. What was sequenced was PBMCs or T cells enriched from blood (not recorded which). The TCR comes from a woman between 50 and 59 years old in a cohort exposed to, infected with or recovered from COVID-19 (not recorded which). The DNA of the CDR3 is TGTGCCTGGAGTGTACTGGTGGCGGGGGGCCCGAGGAGCACAGATACGCAGTATTTT. It codes for CAWSVLVAGGPRSTDTQYF.